Listed below are T cell receptor beta chains from one sample, sequenced in a study of cytomegalovirus exposure and HLA in healthy donors. Sequencing was performed with immunoSEQ multiplex PCR; in TCRdb, only in-frame clones are kept and a portion is missing. The sample contains 95,000 to 150,000 clones, around 80% of which appear only once. Material for sequencing was PBMCs. The receptors were sampled from a man aged 25 to 40 in good health and CMV-seropositive. The CDR3 runs from the conserved cysteine through the conserved F or W. The order of the fields is D gene, V gene, J gene, clone size, CDR3 DNA, CDR3 protein. A D gene is named only where the DNA matches it firmly. Clone size, where shown, is once, few, many, or a class for clones that have expanded.

>.|TRBV11-2|TRBJ2-2|.
TGTGCCAGCACCCAACGGAGCAACACCGGGGAGCTGTTTTTT
CASTQRSNTGELFF
>.|TRBV10-3|TRBJ2-7|.
TGTGCCATCAGTATGACATCGAGCTCCTACGAGCAGTACTTC
CAISMTSSSYEQYF
>.|TRBV18|TRBJ1-4|once
TGTGCCAGCTCTAGGACATCAACTAATGAAAAACTGTTTTTT
CASSRTSTNEKLFF
>.|TRBV30|TRBJ2-2|.
TGTGCCTGGAGTGTACTACCCAACACCGGGGAGCTGTTTTTT
CAWSVLPNTGELFF
>.|TRBV19|TRBJ1-5|.
TGTGCCAGTAGCCTGACAGGATCCAAAGAGCCCCAGCATTTT
CASSLTGSKEPQHF
>TRBD2|TRBV9|TRBJ2-3|.
TGTGCCAGCAGCGTAGAGTCGGGAGGTGCCGGGATGACAGATACGCAGTATTTT
CASSVESGGAGMTDTQYF
>.|TRBV4-3|TRBJ2-1|.
TGCGCCAGCAGTCTTTCCCCGTGGGAGAAGTCCTACAATGAGCAGTTCTTC
CASSLSPWEKSYNEQFF
>.|TRBV9|TRBJ1-5|.
TGTGCCAGCAGCGTAGGGGGAGGTTCGGCCCAGCATTTT
CASSVGGGSAQHF
>TRBD1|TRBV6-6|TRBJ1-2|.
TGTGCCAGCAGTTACGGCCCAGGGGGTAACTATGGCTACACCTTC
CASSYGPGGNYGYTF
>.|TRBV14|TRBJ2-1|.
TGTGCCAGCAGCCTGAGGTCAGGGGTTATCGATGAGCAGTTCTTC
CASSLRSGVIDEQFF
>.|TRBV10-3|TRBJ2-5|.
TGTGCCATCAGTGTAGAGGGTCAACAAGAGACCCAGTACTTC
CAISVEGQQETQYF
>TRBD2|TRBV9|TRBJ2-5|.
TGTGCCAGCAGCCGGACTAGCGGGAGTGTGGGAGAGACCCAGTACTTC
CASSRTSGSVGETQYF
>TRBD1|TRBV11-2|TRBJ2-7|.
TGTGCCAGCAGCTTAGGATGGACAGGGAGGACTGAGCAGTACTTC
CASSLGWTGRTEQYF
>.|TRBV28|TRBJ2-1|.
TGTGCCAGCAGTTTACAGGGCAGGGAGCAGTTCTTC
CASSLQGREQFF
>TRBD1|TRBV5-1|TRBJ1-2|.
TGCGCCAGCAGCAGGGACAGGGGCTCTAACTATGGCTACACCTTC
CASSRDRGSNYGYTF
>.|TRBV13|TRBJ1-2|.
TGTGCCAGCAGCTTACGCGTTAATACCGTCTCTAACTATGGCTACACCTTC
CASSLRVNTVSNYGYTF
>.|TRBV14|TRBJ1-1|.
TGTGCCAGCAGCCAAGTGAGCTCCGGGACTGAAGCTTTCTTT
CASSQVSSGTEAFF
>TRBD2|TRBV7-8|TRBJ2-1|.
TGTGCCAGCAGCCCTGTAAGTGGGAGCGGGAACGATGAGCAGTTCTTC
CASSPVSGSGNDEQFF
>.|TRBV5-8|TRBJ2-6|.
TGTGCCAGCAGGAGCTCTGGGGCCAACGTCCTGACTTTC
CASRSSGANVLTF
>TRBD2|TRBV5-1|TRBJ2-1|.
TGCGCCAGCAGCTTGGACCCGACTAGCGGTTACAATGAGCAGTTCTTC
CASSLDPTSGYNEQFF
>.|TRBV10-2|TRBJ1-2|few
TGCGCCAGCAGTGAGTCCACCAGTCTTTCCTATGGCTACACCTTC
CASSESTSLSYGYTF
>.|TRBV5-1|TRBJ2-7|once
TGCGCCAGCAGCCCCTCAGGGACCTACGAGCAGTACTTC
CASSPSGTYEQYF
>.|TRBV21-1|TRBJ2-7|.
TGTGCCAGCAACACAGCGTTGACTAGCACCTACGAGCAGTACTTC
CASNTALTSTYEQYF
>.|TRBV7-2|TRBJ1-2|.
TGTGCCAGCAGCTTAGCGCGTGGCGGTAACTATGGCTACACCTTC
CASSLARGGNYGYTF
>.|TRBV28|TRBJ1-3|.
TGTGCCAGCAGTTTTGGGGGCGGGCCTTTCTCTGGAAACACCATATATTTT
CASSFGGGPFSGNTIYF
>TRBD1|TRBV9|TRBJ2-2|.
TGTGCCAGCAGCGTGGGGACAGCGAACACCGGGGAGCTGTTTTTT
CASSVGTANTGELFF
>TRBD1|TRBV28|TRBJ2-7|few
TGTGCCAGCAGCGGAAACGAGGGGGCAACAACCTACGAGCAGTACTTC
CASSGNEGATTYEQYF
>TRBD2|TRBV7-2|TRBJ2-7|.
TGTGCCAGCAGCCCCCAAGGGACTAGCGGGTTATACTTC
CASSPQGTSGLYF
>.|TRBV5-1|TRBJ2-5|.
TGCGCCAGCAGCTTTTCGGAGGGGCAAGAGACCCAGTACTTC
CASSFSEGQETQYF
>TRBD2|TRBV2|TRBJ2-2|.
TGTGCCAGCGAATCTAGCGGGAACACCGGGGAGCTGTTTTTT
CASESSGNTGELFF